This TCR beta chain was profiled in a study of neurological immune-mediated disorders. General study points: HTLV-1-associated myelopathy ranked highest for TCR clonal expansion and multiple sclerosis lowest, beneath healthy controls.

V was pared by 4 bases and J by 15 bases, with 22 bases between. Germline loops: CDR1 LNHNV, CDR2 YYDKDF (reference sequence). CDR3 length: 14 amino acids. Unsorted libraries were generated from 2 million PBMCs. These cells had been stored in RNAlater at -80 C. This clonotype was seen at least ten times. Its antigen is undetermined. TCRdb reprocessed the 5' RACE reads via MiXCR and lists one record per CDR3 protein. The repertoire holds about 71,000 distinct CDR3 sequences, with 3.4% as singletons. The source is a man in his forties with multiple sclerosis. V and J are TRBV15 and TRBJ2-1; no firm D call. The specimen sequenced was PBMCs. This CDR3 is CATSTISTRAMMFF. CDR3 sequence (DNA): TGTGCCACCAGCACAATTAGCACTCGTGCAATGATGTTCTTC.